The clone carrying this TCR beta chain was picked up a small number of times. These data belong to a study of patients and donors after allogeneic stem cell transplantation. Germline V gene sequence: CDR1 SGHTA, CDR2 FQGTGA. Trimming took 2 bases from V and 11 from J; bases not matched to a gene: 6. The CDR3 has 14 amino acids. TCRdb used MiXCR to reprocess the RT-PCR reads, holding one entry per CDR3 protein. Seen here are 90,000 to 120,000 distinct CDR3 sequences, less than 45% observed once, and the top ten hold 25% to 35%. V and J are TRBV7-3 and TRBJ1-6; 7 bases map to TRBD1. Sequenced input: blood, either unsorted or a sorted T cell fraction (not recorded which). This clonotype was obtained from a human donor who was either an allogeneic HSCT recipient or a stem cell or donor lymphocyte infusion donor (not recorded which). It is not recorded whose cells these are; they may come from a transplant donor. For the CDR3, the DNA is TGTGCCAGCAGCTTACCACAGGGGCGGCCACCCCTCCACTTT. This translates into CASSLPQGRPPLHF.